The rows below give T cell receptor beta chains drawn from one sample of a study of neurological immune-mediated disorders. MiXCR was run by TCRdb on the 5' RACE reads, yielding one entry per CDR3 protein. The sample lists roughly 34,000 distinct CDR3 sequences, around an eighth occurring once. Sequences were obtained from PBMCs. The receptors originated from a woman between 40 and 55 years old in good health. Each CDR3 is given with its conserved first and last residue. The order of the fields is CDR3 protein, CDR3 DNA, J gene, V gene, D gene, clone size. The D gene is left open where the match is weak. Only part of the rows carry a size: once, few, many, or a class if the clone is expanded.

CASSLVRWSRTDQETQYF,TGTGCCAGCAGCTTAGTTAGATGGTCCCGGACTGATCAAGAGACCCAGTACTTC,TRBJ2-5,TRBV11-2,-,-
CASSGNRDAGELFF,TGTGCCAGCAGCGGGAACCGGGACGCTGGGGAGCTGTTTTTT,TRBJ2-2,TRBV6-6,-,many
CASSQGFRTGSYEQYF,TGTGCCAGCAGCCAAGGGTTCAGGACAGGGTCCTACGAGCAGTACTTC,TRBJ2-7,TRBV14,TRBD1,few
CASSLGQGRQQYF,TGTGCCAGCAGTCTCGGACAGGGTCGGCAGCAGTACTTC,TRBJ2-7,TRBV12-3/TRBV12-4,TRBD1,many
CASSLDGMNTEAFF,TGCGCCAGCAGCTTGGATGGGATGAACACTGAAGCTTTCTTT,TRBJ1-1,TRBV5-1,-,many
CSVLGGRNYGYTF,TGCAGCGTTTTAGGGGGGCGGAACTATGGCTACACCTTC,TRBJ1-2,TRBV29-1,-,many
CASSLTGGMDVLTF,TGCGCCAGCAGCCTGACAGGGGGCATGGACGTCCTGACTTTC,TRBJ2-6,TRBV5-1,TRBD1,many
CASSFYICSALSGSRYTEAFF,-,TRBJ1-1,TRBV7-3,-,-
CSVEGPKRGHYEQYF,TGCAGCGTTGAAGGTCCCAAGCGGGGACACTACGAGCAGTACTTC,TRBJ2-7,TRBV29-1,-,many
CASSDRRVSGNTIYF,TGTGCCAGCAGTGACCGACGGGTCTCTGGAAACACCATATATTTT,TRBJ1-3,TRBV25-1,-,-
CSVVRGAGGYTF,TGCAGCGTTGTCAGGGGAGCAGGAGGCTACACCTTC,TRBJ1-2,TRBV29-1,-,many
CASTSSHGDNEQFF,TGTGCCAGCACCTCTTCCCACGGGGACAATGAGCAGTTCTTC,TRBJ2-1,TRBV6-5,-,many
CASSSRGRQRPVYYEQYF,TGTGCCAGCAGCTCGAGAGGTCGTCAGCGTCCCGTCTACTACGAGCAGTACTTC,TRBJ2-7,TRBV7-2,-,many
CASSLEGQENTGELFF,TGCGCCAGCAGCTTGGAAGGACAGGAGAACACCGGGGAGCTGTTTTTT,TRBJ2-2,TRBV5-1,TRBD1,many
CASSLSNMNTEAFF,TGTGCCAGCAGTTTGTCTAACATGAACACTGAAGCTTTCTTT,TRBJ1-1,TRBV12-3/TRBV12-4,-,many
CASTPGGKYEQYF,TGTGCCAGCACCCCAGGGGGAAAGTACGAGCAGTACTTC,TRBJ2-7,TRBV6-2/TRBV6-3,TRBD1,many
CASSRQREISTDTQYF,TGCGCCAGCAGTCGTCAGCGGGAGATAAGTACAGATACGCAGTATTTT,TRBJ2-3,TRBV4-3,TRBD2,many
CASSLAATGELFF,TGTGCCAGCAGCTTGGCCGCCACCGGGGAGCTGTTTTTT,TRBJ2-2,TRBV5-5,-,many
CSVVGGRGSDTQYF,TGCAGCGTTGTCGGCGGGAGAGGCTCAGATACGCAGTATTTT,TRBJ2-3,TRBV29-1,TRBD2,many
CAISGGVHEQYF,TGTGCCATCAGTGGTGGGGTCCACGAGCAGTACTTC,TRBJ2-7,TRBV10-3,-,many
CASSFGDRAYNEQFF,TGTGCCAGCAGTTTTGGGGACAGGGCCTACAATGAGCAGTTCTTC,TRBJ2-1,TRBV12-3/TRBV12-4,TRBD1,many
CASSFAGAWAFF,TGTGCCAGCAGCTTCGCGGGCGCGTGGGCTTTCTTT,TRBJ1-1,TRBV5-6,-,many
CASSLDPASHEQFF,TGTGCCAGCAGCTTAGACCCGGCCAGCCATGAGCAGTTCTTC,TRBJ2-1,TRBV7-2,-,many
CAISLGTSAQYF,TGTGCCATCAGTCTCGGGACATCAGCGCAGTATTTT,TRBJ2-3,TRBV10-3,-,many